This entry lists 20 T cell receptor beta chains sequenced from one sample in a study of cytomegalovirus exposure and HLA in healthy donors. Primers for the PCR totalled 60 Vbeta and 13 Jbeta. The data were produced by immunoSEQ multiplex PCR, yet TCRdb's version contains in-frame clones alone and is incomplete. Among some 110,000 clones listed, approximately 80% were seen once. Sample: PBMCs. The receptors shown here come from a man between 45 and 60 years old in good health and CMV-seropositive.

J is TRBJ2-5 and V is TRBV5-8; 13 nucleotides agree with TRBD2. The J call may not be correct, given that the DNA end is closer to TRBJ2-7. Germline V gene lookup returns CDR1 SGHTS and CDR2 YDEGEE. The CDR3 length is 18 residues. The DNA of the CDR3 is TGTGCCAGCGCCTCCGGTAGACGAGGACTAGCGGGAGTAGACGAGCAGTACTTC. This gives the protein CASASGRRGLAGVDEQYF.

The chain uses TRBV1 and TRBJ2-5; the D call TRBD2 from the table was never checked on the DNA. TRBV1 is an annotated pseudogene. The CDR3 sequence is 19 residues long. CDR3: CTSSQAGTSGPMYQETQYF. The DNA for the CDR3 is TGCACCAGCAGCCAAGCCGGGACTAGCGGTCCTATGTACCAAGAGACCCAGTACTTC.

V gene TRBV5-1 combines with J gene TRBJ2-1; D remains unclear. V was cut by 5 bases and J by 1 base, with 7 bases left in between. This CDR3 spans 13 amino acids. CDR1 SGHRS and CDR2 YFSETQ come from the germline V gene. CDR3 bases: TGCGCCAGCAGGGTAGTATCCTACAATGAGCAGTTCTTC. It encodes CASRVVSYNEQFF.

The rearrangement links TRBV5-1 to TRBJ2-7; TRBD1 might be the D (6 bases). Trimming stripped 0 bases from V and 5 bases from J, with 15 bases between. Germline V lookup: CDR1 SGHRS, CDR2 YFSETQ. There are 15 residues in the CDR3. Written as DNA, the CDR3 is TGCGCCAGCAGCTTGGCCGGGAACAGGGAAGACGAGCAGTACTTC. This gives the protein CASSLAGNREDEQYF. The whole variable domain, filled in from reference TRBV5-1 and TRBJ2-7, reads KAGVTQTPRYLIKTRGQQVTLSCSPISGHRSVSWYQQTPGQGLQFLFEYFSETQRNKGNFPGRFSGRQFSNSRSEMNVSTLELGDSALYLCASSLAGNREDEQYFGPGTRLTVT.

The rearrangement links TRBV6-1 to TRBJ2-2; D is ambiguous. The J call is doubtful: the DNA matches TRBJ1-3 better. CDR3 size: 13 residues. CDR1 and CDR2 from the germline V gene are MNHNS and SASEGT. The CDR3 DNA follows: TGTGCCAGCAGTGACTTCAGAGGAAACACCATATATTTT. Its translation: CASSDFRGNTIYF.

The CDR3 nucleotides read TGTGCCAGCAGGGGGGCCCTGTATGGCTACACCTTC. This codes for CASRGALYGYTF. V and J are TRBV5-8 and TRBJ1-2, with D perhaps matching TRBD1 (6 bases). There are 12 residues in the CDR3. The V end lost 5 bases, the J end lost 5 bases, and 10 bases lay between the germline ends. Per germline, CDR1 SGHTS and CDR2 YDEGEE. Complete variable domain (other parts from reference TRBV5-8 and TRBJ1-2): EAGVTQSPTHLIKTRGQQATLRCSPISGHTSVYWYQQALGLGLQFLLWYDEGEERNRGNFPPRFSGRQFPNYSSELNVNALELEDSALYLCASRGALYGYTFGSGTRLTVV.

The chain has TRBV28 and TRBJ1-6, with D possibly being TRBD1 (6 bases). The V and J ends lost 3 bases and 7 bases respectively, with 13 bases between them. CDR1 and CDR2 from the germline V gene are MDHEN and SYDVKM. The CDR3 is made up of 15 amino acids. CDR3 sequence (DNA): TGTGCCAGCAGTTTCGACAGGACCTTGAATTCACCCCTCCACTTT. Protein product: CASSFDRTLNSPLHF.

The chain carries TRBV9 and TRBJ2-1; possibly TRBD2 for D (5 bases). This CDR3 has 14 amino acids. Germline V gene lookup returns CDR1 SGDLS and CDR2 YYNGEE. Trimming took 4 bases from V and 8 from J, leaving 16 bases between them. The CDR3 DNA follows: TGTGCCAGCAGCTTAACGGCGGGCATTTATGAGCAGTTCTTC. It translates to CASSLTAGIYEQFF. The whole variable domain, remainder taken from reference TRBV9 and TRBJ2-1, is DSGVTQTPKHLITATGQRVTLRCSPRSGDLSVYWYQQSLDQGLQFLIQYYNGEERAKGNILERFSAQQFPDLHSELNLSSLELGDSALYFCASSLTAGIYEQFFGPGTRLTVL.

This chain uses TRBV30 with TRBJ2-5; D gene unclear. The J call is in doubt because the DNA end fits TRBJ2-7 better. Per germline, CDR1 GTSNPN and CDR2 SVGIG (reference sequence). The CDR3 runs 12 residues. This CDR3 is CAWSTPGGEQYF. In DNA form, the CDR3 reads TGTGCCTGGAGTACCCCAGGTGGCGAGCAGTACTTC.

This rearrangement joins TRBV7-2 to TRBJ2-7; the match to TRBD2 covers 7 bases. Germline-derived CDR1 and CDR2 are SGHTA and FQGNSA. The trim removed 4 bases at V and 0 bases at J, leaving 3 bases unmatched. This CDR3 has 14 amino acids. The CDR3 DNA reads as TGTGCCAGCAGCTATGGGGAGGGCTCCTACGAGCAGTACTTC. Its translation is CASSYGEGSYEQYF. Looking up the rest from reference TRBV7-2 and TRBJ2-7 gives the full variable domain: GAGVSQSPSNKVTEKGKDVELRCDPISGHTALYWYRQSLGQGLEFLIYFQGNSAPDKSGLPSDRFSAERTGGSVSTLTIQRTQQEDSAVYLCASSYGEGSYEQYFGPGTRLTVT.

This chain joins TRBV2 and TRBJ1-6; 10 bases are a match to TRBD1. V lost 5 bases, J lost 10 bases, and 8 bases stayed unmatched. Germline CDR1 reads SNHLY; CDR2 reads FYNNEI. The CDR3 loop spans 15 amino acids. The CDR3: CASSPIGQGGSPLHF. In nucleotides, the CDR3 is TGTGCCAGCAGTCCGATTGGACAGGGGGGATCACCCCTCCACTTT.

The rearrangement links TRBV6-5 to TRBJ2-5; weak D call: TRBD1 (5 bases). The CDR3 covers 14 residues. The V gene's germline CDR1 is MNHEY and CDR2 SVGAGI. Between the trimmed V and J ends, which lost 2 bases and 4 bases, there was a span of 11 bases. The CDR3 bases are TGTGCCAGCAGTTACGAAAGGCAGGGAGAGACCCAGTACTTC. This encodes CASSYERQGETQYF.

The rearrangement uses TRBV6-5 and TRBJ2-2; possible D gene TRBD1, 5 bases. The germline V gene has CDR1 MNHEY and CDR2 SVGAGI. CDR3 length: 16 amino acids. Trimming removed 2 bases at V and 1 base at J, with 11 bases between. CDR3 DNA: TGTGCCAGCAGTTACCCACTGGGGCTGAACACCGGGGAGCTGTTTTTT. Protein product: CASSYPLGLNTGELFF.

The V and J genes are TRBV10-3 and TRBJ2-1, with 8 bases identical to TRBD2. Germline V lookup: CDR1 ENHRY, CDR2 SYGVKD. There are 16 residues in the CDR3. The J segment lost 3 bases and the V segment lost 2 bases, leaving 6 bases of the junction unmatched. In nucleotides, the CDR3 is TGTGCCATCAGTGAGGATTTGGCGGGGGGCTACAATGAGCAGTTCTTC. The encoded protein is CAISEDLAGGYNEQFF.

This clone has a single count. The rearrangement uses TRBV4-2 and TRBJ2-1, with TRBD1 as a possible D gene (5 bases). This CDR3 has 14 residues. Per the germline V gene, CDR1 is LGHNA and CDR2 is YNFKEQ. V was cut by 2 bases and J by 9 bases, with 14 bases left in between. This CDR3 reads CASSQQTPTGEQFF. The CDR3 coding sequence is TGTGCCAGCAGCCAACAGACGCCAACAGGTGAGCAGTTCTTC.

Points on this clone: One junction end disagrees with the germline gene, perhaps due to a read error. This chain connects TRBV4-3 to TRBJ2-7, with 8 bases aligning to TRBD2. Germline V gene data show CDR1 as LGHNA and CDR2 as YSLEER. This CDR3 is built from 16 residues. The CDR3 sequence: CASSQDSGRASYEQYF. The CDR3 DNA sequence: TGCGCCAGCAGTCAAGACTCCGGGAGGGCCTCCTACGAGCAGTACTTC.

This clone was recorded once. V gene TRBV7-2 combines with J gene TRBJ1-1; 7 bases fit TRBD1. The CDR3 has 14 amino acids. The trim removed 1 base at V and 5 bases at J, leaving 4 bases unmatched. Germline V lookup: CDR1 SGHTA, CDR2 FQGNSA. The CDR3 spells CASSLEGGVTEAFF. In nucleotides, the CDR3 is TGTGCCAGCAGCTTAGAAGGGGGCGTAACTGAAGCTTTCTTT.

This chain connects TRBV7-9 to TRBJ1-6; D is undetermined. Germline V gives CDR1 SEHNR, CDR2 FQNEAQ (reference sequence). The CDR3 length is 16 residues. V was pared by 5 bases and J by 7 bases, with 18 bases between. CDR3 loop: CASSPSLGGTNSPLHF. CDR3 sequence (DNA): TGTGCCAGCAGCCCATCCCTCGGCGGAACCAATTCACCCCTCCACTTT.

The chain carries TRBV10-3 and TRBJ1-2; no reliable D call. Trimming removed 4 bases at V and 1 base at J, with 10 bases between. CDR1 and CDR2 from the germline V gene are ENHRY and SYGVKD. The CDR3 contains 14 residues. CDR3: CAISGPEGNYGYTF. Here the CDR3 DNA reads TGTGCCATCAGTGGCCCCGAGGGTAACTATGGCTACACCTTC.

This clone was counted a few times. The rearrangement links TRBV18 to TRBJ1-1; 8 nucleotides line up with TRBD1. Per germline, CDR1 KGHSH and CDR2 LQKENI. The CDR3 contains 16 residues. V lost 1 base, J lost 4 bases, and 8 bases stayed unmatched. The CDR3 nucleotides are TGTGCCAGCTCACCACAAAAGTTGCAGGGGGCCACTGAAGCTTTCTTT. It is translated as CASSPQKLQGATEAFF. Full variable domain (rest looked up from reference TRBV18 and TRBJ1-1): NAGVMQNPRHLVRRRGQEARLRCSPMKGHSHVYWYRQLPEEGLKFMVYLQKENIIDESGMPKERFSAEFPKEGPSILRIQQVVRGDSAAYFCASSPQKLQGATEAFFGQGTRLTVV.